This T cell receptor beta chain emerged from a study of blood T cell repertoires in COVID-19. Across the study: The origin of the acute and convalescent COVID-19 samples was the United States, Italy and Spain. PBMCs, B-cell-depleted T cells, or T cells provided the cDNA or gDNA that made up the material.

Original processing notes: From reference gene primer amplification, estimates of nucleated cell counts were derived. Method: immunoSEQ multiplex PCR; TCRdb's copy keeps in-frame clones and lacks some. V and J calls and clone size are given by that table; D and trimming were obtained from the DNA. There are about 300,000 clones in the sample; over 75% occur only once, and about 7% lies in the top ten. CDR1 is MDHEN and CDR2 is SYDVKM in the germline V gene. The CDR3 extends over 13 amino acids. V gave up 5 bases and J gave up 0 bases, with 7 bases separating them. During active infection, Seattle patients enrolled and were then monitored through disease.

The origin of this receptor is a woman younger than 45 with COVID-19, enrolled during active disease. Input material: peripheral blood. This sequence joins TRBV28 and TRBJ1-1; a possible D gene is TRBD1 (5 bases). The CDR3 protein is CASSGAMNTEAFF. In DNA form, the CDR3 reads TGTGCCAGCAGTGGGGCTATGAACACTGAAGCTTTCTTT.